A single sample is the source of the 4 T cell receptor beta chains below, sequenced in a study of beta chain features in type 1 diabetes. Broader study findings: Type 1 diabetes patients had moderately but significantly shorter TCRB CDR3s in all four CD4+ subsets.

The antigens these receptors bind are not known. The investigators reverse transcribed all of the isolated RNA, so they sequenced expressed TCRB transcripts. Some clones are missing from TCRdb's copy, which holds only in-frame ones; the method was immunoSEQ multiplex PCR. This sample has hundreds of thousands of clones, with 10% to 15% found just once. What was sequenced was naive CD4+ T cells from blood. The receptors were gathered from a woman between 18 and 29 years old with type 1 diabetes.

This clone was picked up a small number of times. The chain's CDR3 is CASSTTGQKQETQYF. CDR3 nucleotides: TGTGCCAGTAGTACAACGGGACAGAAACAAGAGACCCAGTACTTC. This sequence joins TRBV19 and TRBJ2-5; TRBD1 matches at 7 bases. In germline, CDR1 is LNHDA, CDR2 SQIVND (reference sequence). Losses at the gene ends were 4 bases for V and 2 bases for J; bases not matched to a gene: 7. The CDR3 is 15 amino acids.

This clone was picked up a small number of times. The chain combines TRBV7-2 with TRBJ2-1; a weak D match, TRBD2 (5 bases). Germline CDR1 is SGHTA and CDR2 is FQGNSA. CDR3 size: 15 residues. V lost 1 base and J lost 6, with 13 bases in between. The CDR3 nucleotides read TGTGCCAGCAGCTTAGGGCGGGCCCCGGCCAATGAGCAGTTCTTC. It is translated as CASSLGRAPANEQFF.

The V and J genes are TRBV5-1 and TRBJ1-6; D gene ambiguous. Looked up from germline, CDR1 is SGHRS and CDR2 is YFSETQ. The CDR3 is 15 amino acids. Deletions cut 0 bases from V and 0 bases from J, with 4 bases between. CDR3 region: CASSLDSSYNSPLHF. CDR3 sequence (DNA): TGCGCCAGCAGCTTGGACAGCTCCTATAATTCACCCCTCCACTTT. The whole variable domain, remainder taken from reference TRBV5-1 and TRBJ1-6, is KAGVTQTPRYLIKTRGQQVTLSCSPISGHRSVSWYQQTPGQGLQFLFEYFSETQRNKGNFPGRFSGRQFSNSRSEMNVSTLELGDSALYLCASSLDSSYNSPLHFGNGTRLTVT.

This chain joins TRBV7-8 and TRBJ1-6; D unclear. The ends were cut back, 5 bases at V and 2 bases at J, with 16 bases in the middle. The CDR3 covers 17 residues. CDR1 is SGHVS, CDR2 FQNEAQ, per germline. CDR3 sequence reads: CASSARSNHTYNSPLHF. CDR3 DNA: TGTGCCAGCAGCGCACGCTCCAACCACACCTATAATTCACCCCTCCACTTT.